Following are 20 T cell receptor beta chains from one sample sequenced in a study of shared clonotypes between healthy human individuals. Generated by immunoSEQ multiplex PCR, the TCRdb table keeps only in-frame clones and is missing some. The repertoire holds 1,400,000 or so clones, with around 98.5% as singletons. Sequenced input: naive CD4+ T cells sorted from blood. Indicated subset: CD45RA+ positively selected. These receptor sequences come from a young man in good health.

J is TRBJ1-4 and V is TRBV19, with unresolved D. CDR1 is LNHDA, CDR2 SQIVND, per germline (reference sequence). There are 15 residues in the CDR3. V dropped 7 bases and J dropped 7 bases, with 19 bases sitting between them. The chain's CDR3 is CASTIWARTGEKLFF. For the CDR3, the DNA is TGTGCCAGTACCATATGGGCTCGGACTGGTGAAAAACTGTTTTTT.

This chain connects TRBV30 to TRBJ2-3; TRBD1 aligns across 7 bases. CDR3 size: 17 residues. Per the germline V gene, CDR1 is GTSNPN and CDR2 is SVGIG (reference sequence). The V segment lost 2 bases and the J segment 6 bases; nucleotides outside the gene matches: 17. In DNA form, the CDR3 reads TGTGCCTGGAGTTTCCCGGTAACAGGGGCCTCAGGGGATACGCAGTATTTT. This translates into CAWSFPVTGASGDTQYF. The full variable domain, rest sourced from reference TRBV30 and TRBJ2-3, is SQTIHQWPATLVQPVGSPLSLECTVEGTSNPNLYWYRQAAGRGLQLLFYSVGIGQISSEVPQNLSASRPQDRQFILSSKKLLLSDSGFYLCAWSFPVTGASGDTQYFGPGTRLTVL.

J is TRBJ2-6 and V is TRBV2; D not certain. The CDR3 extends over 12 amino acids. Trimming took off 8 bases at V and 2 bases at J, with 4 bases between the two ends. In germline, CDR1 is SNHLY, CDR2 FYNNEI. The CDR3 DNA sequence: TGTGCCAGCTTTGCTGGGGCCAACGTCCTGACTTTC. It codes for CASFAGANVLTF.

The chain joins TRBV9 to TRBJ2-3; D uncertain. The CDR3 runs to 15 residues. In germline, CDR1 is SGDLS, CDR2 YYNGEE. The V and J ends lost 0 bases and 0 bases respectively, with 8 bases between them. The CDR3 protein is CASSVDGSSTDTQYF. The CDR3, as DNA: TGTGCCAGCAGCGTAGATGGCAGTAGCACAGATACGCAGTATTTT.

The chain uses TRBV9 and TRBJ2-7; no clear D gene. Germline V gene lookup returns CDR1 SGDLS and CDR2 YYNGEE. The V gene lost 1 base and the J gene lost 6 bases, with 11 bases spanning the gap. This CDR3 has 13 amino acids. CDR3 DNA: TGTGCCAGCAGCGTACAGGTGAGGAGCGAGCAGTACTTC. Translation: CASSVQVRSEQYF.

CDR3 bases: TGCGCCAGCAGCTTGAAGTCTGGGACAGGGGGCCTCACCGGGGAGCTGTTTTTT. Its translation is CASSLKSGTGGLTGELFF. The chain has TRBV5-1 and TRBJ2-2, with 12 bases lining up with TRBD1. The V and J ends lost 1 base and 4 bases, in that order; junction bases with no gene match: 8. From germline, CDR1 is SGHRS and CDR2 YFSETQ. The CDR3 has 18 residues.

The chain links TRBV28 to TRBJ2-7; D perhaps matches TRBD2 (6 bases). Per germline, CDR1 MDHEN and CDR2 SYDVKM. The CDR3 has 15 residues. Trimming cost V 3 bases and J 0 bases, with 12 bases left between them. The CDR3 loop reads CASSLSGSSSYEQYF. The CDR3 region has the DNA TGTGCCAGCAGTTTGAGCGGGTCAAGCTCCTACGAGCAGTACTTC.

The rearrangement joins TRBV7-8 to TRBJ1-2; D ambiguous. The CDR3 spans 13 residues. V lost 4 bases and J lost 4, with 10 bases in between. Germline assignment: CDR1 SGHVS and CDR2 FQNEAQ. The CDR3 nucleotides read TGTGCCAGCAGCTCCGAAGACTTCTATGGCTACACCTTC. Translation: CASSSEDFYGYTF.

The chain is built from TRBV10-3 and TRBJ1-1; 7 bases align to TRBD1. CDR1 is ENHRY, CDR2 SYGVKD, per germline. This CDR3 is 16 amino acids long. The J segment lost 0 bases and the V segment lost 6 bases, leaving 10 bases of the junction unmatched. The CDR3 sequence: CAISSRTGSLNTEAFF. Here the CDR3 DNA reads TGTGCCATCAGCTCCCGGACAGGAAGCTTGAACACTGAAGCTTTCTTT.

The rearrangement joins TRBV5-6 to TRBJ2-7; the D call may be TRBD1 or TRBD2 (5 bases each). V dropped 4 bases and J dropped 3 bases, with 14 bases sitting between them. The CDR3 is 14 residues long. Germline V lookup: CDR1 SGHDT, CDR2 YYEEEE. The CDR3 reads CASSPRDRFYEQYF. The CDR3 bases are TGTGCCAGCAGCCCCCGGGACCGCTTCTACGAGCAGTACTTC.

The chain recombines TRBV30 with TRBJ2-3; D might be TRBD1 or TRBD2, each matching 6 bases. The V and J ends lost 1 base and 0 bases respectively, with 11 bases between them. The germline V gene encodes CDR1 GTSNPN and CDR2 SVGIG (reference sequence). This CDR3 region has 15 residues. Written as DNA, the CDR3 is TGTGCCTGGAGTGATGGGGGGCGCAGCACAGATACGCAGTATTTT. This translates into CAWSDGGRSTDTQYF.

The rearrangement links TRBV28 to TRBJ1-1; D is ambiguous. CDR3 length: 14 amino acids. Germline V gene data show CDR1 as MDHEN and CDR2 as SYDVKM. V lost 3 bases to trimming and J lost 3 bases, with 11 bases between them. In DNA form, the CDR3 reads TGTGCCAGCAGTTTCCTTGGACCCGACACTGAAGCTTTCTTT. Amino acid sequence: CASSFLGPDTEAFF.

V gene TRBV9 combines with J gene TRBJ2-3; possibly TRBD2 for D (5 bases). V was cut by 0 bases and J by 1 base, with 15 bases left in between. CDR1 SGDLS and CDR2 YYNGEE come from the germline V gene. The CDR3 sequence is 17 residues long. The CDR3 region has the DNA TGTGCCAGCAGCGTAGGCCCTCGAGGGATTGGCACAGATACGCAGTATTTT. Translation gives CASSVGPRGIGTDTQYF.

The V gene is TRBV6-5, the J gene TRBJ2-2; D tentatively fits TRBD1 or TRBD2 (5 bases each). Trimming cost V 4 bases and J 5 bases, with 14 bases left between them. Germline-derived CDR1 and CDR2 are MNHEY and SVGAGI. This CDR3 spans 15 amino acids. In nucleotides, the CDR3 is TGTGCCAGCAGTTTACTATTGGGGGAGACCGGGGAGCTGTTTTTT. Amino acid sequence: CASSLLLGETGELFF.

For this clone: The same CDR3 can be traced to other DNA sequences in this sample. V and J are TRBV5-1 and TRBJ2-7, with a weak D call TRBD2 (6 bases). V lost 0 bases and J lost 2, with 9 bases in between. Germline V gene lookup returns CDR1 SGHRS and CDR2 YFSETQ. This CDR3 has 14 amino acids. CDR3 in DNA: TGCGCCAGCAGCTTGGCCGGGGGTCCCTACGAGCAGTACTTC. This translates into CASSLAGGPYEQYF.

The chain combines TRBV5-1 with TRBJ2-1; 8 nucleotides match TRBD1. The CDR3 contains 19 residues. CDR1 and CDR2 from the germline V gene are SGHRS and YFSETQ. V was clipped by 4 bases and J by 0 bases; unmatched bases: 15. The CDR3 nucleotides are TGCGCCAGCAGCCCTACCCCTATTGGGACAGGTCTCTCCTACAATGAGCAGTTCTTC. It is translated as CASSPTPIGTGLSYNEQFF. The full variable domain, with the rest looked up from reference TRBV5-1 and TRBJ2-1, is KAGVTQTPRYLIKTRGQQVTLSCSPISGHRSVSWYQQTPGQGLQFLFEYFSETQRNKGNFPGRFSGRQFSNSRSEMNVSTLELGDSALYLCASSPTPIGTGLSYNEQFFGPGTRLTVL.

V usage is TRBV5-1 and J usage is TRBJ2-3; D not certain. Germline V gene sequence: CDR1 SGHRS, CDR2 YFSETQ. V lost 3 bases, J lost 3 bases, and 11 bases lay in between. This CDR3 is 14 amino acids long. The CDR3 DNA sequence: TGCGCCAGCAGCTCCTACTTGGGTACAGATACGCAGTATTTT. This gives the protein CASSSYLGTDTQYF. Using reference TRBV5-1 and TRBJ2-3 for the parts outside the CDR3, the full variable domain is KAGVTQTPRYLIKTRGQQVTLSCSPISGHRSVSWYQQTPGQGLQFLFEYFSETQRNKGNFPGRFSGRQFSNSRSEMNVSTLELGDSALYLCASSSYLGTDTQYFGPGTRLTVL.

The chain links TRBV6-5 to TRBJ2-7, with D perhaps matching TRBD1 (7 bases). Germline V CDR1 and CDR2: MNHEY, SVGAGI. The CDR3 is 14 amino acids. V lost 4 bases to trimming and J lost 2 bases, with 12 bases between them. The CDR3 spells CASSSGGPTYEQYF. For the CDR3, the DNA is TGTGCCAGCAGTTCAGGGGGGCCCACCTACGAGCAGTACTTC.

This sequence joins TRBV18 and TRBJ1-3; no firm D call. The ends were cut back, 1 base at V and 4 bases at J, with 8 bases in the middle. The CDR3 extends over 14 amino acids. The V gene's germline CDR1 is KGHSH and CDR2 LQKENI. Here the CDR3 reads CASSPRTAGNTIYF. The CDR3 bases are TGTGCCAGCTCACCACGAACGGCCGGAAACACCATATATTTT.

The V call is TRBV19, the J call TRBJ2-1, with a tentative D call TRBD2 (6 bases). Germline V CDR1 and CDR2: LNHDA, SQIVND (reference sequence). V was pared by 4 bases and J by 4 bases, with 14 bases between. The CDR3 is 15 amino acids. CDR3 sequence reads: CASSTRLEGYNEQFF. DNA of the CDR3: TGTGCCAGTAGTACCCGACTAGAGGGGTACAATGAGCAGTTCTTC.